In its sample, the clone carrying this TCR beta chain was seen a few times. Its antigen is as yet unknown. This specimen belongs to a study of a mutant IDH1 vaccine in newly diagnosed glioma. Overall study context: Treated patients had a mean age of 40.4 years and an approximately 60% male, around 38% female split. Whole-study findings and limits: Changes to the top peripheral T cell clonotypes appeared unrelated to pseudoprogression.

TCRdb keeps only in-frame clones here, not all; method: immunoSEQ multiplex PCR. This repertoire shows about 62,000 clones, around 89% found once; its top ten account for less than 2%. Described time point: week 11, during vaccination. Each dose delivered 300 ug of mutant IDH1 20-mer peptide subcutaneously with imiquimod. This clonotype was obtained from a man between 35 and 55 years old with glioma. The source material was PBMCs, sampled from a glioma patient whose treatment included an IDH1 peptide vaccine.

CDR3 sequence (DNA): TGTGCCAGCAAGTCAGCAGGGGCGGGTCAGCCCCAGCATTTT. Its protein is CASKSAGAGQPQHF. The chain couples TRBV2 to TRBJ1-5; TRBD1 is a possible D gene (6 bases). The germline gives CDR1 SNHLY, CDR2 FYNNEI. V lost 7 bases to trimming and J lost 6 bases, with 16 bases between them. CDR3 length: 14 amino acids.